The 5 T cell receptor beta chains below all came from one sample that was sequenced in a study of metastatic and nonmetastatic thyroid tumors. No patient received treatment before thyroid surgery. TCRdb reprocessed the PCR reads via MiXCR. The data hold approximately 32,000 clones, with about a fifth observed a single time. The sample consisted of tumor tissue. All receptors derive from a male donor with papillary thyroid cancer or a benign thyroid nodule (not recorded which). Some clones in this sample may be carry-over from other donors' samples.

This clone came up once. The genes are TRBV20-1 and TRBJ2-7, with 12 bases fitting TRBD2. CDR1 and CDR2 from the germline V gene are DFQATT and SNEGSKA (reference sequence). Germline trimming cut 2 bases from V and 6 bases from J; bases unmatched to any gene: 20. This CDR3 contains 19 residues. CDR3 DNA: TGCAGTGCTAGACCGGCAAAACCACTCAAGACTAGCGGGAGCCCCGAGCAGTACTTC. Amino acids: CSARPAKPLKTSGSPEQYF.

This clone came up a few times. An end of the junction does not agree with germline; a read error may underlie this. The DNA of the CDR3 is TGCGCCAGCAGTCTTTCCCCCGGGACTACCGTAATGGAGCTGTTTTTT. Translated, it gives CASSLSPGTTVMELFF. The V and J genes are TRBV28 and TRBJ2-2; 7 bases fit TRBD2. Germline V CDR1 and CDR2: MDHEN, SYDVKM. This CDR3 has 16 residues.

This sequence joins TRBV6-1 and TRBJ2-7; D could derive from TRBD1 or TRBD2 (5 bases each). V was pared by 8 bases and J by 3 bases, with 11 bases between. This CDR3 is 12 amino acids long. Germline CDR1 reads MNHNS; CDR2 reads SASEGT. The CDR3 nucleotides are TGTGCCAGCCGGGACGAAAACTACGAGCAGTACTTC. It specifies CASRDENYEQYF.

This clone came up many times. The chain carries TRBV29-1 and TRBJ2-3; either TRBD1 or TRBD2 may supply D (5 bases each). Germline values: CDR1 SQVTM, CDR2 ANQGSEA. This CDR3 region has 12 residues. Trimming pared 7 bases from V and 4 bases from J, leaving 12 bases between. The CDR3 loop reads CSGGLGPDTQYF. For the CDR3, the DNA is TGCAGCGGGGGGTTGGGCCCAGATACGCAGTATTTT.

This clone is judged medium-sized (0.01 to 0.1%). The chain is built from TRBV16 and TRBJ1-5, with 8 bases identical to TRBD1. V trimming: 4 bases; J trimming: 0 bases; junction bases outside the gene matches: 2. The CDR3 is 15 residues long. CDR1 KGHSY and CDR2 FQNENV come from the germline V gene. The CDR3 DNA sequence: TGTGCCAGCAGCCTACAGGGGGATAGCAATCAGCCCCAGCATTTT. It translates to CASSLQGDSNQPQHF.